The count of the clone carrying this T cell receptor beta chain is one. The antigen is undetermined. Deep-level running was used for the assay. TCRdb's table, derived via immunoSEQ multiplex PCR, lists solely in-frame clones and lacks some. The table includes fewer than 700,000 clones, about 95% detected once. Looked up from germline, CDR1 is LNHDA and CDR2 is SQIVND (reference sequence). The CDR3 totals 13 residues. V was clipped by 2 bases and J by 3 bases, with 7 bases between them. This sample stems from a study of shared clonotypes between healthy human individuals. General observations from the study: The study found roughly 5% of naive CD4 clonotypes shared across a handful of donors.

Positively selected for CCR7, the CD45RO-negative cells used as naive CD8 cells excluded terminally differentiated effector memory CD45RA+ cells. This chain uses TRBV19 with TRBJ1-2; D remains ambiguous. The sequence came from a woman in her 30s in good health. Specimen: naive CD8+ T cells sorted from blood. For the CDR3, the DNA is TGTGCCAGTAGTATACGTGGCGACTATGGCTACACCTTC. Translating gives CASSIRGDYGYTF.